This TCR beta chain comes out of a study of OX40 agonist ivuxolimab in advanced cancers. Study at large: Dose-escalation patients suffered from hepatocellular carcinoma, melanoma, renal cell or head and neck cancer. Therapy given before enrollment (anti-PD-1, anti-PD-L1 or anti-CTLA-4) was allowed, and roughly 42% had some. Overall study findings and caveats: In CD8+ T cells, expanded clones were on average more numerous than in CD4+.

Germline V gives CDR1 KGHSH, CDR2 LQKENI. This CDR3 has 14 amino acids. Trimming removed 5 bases from V and 8 bases from J; junction bases left unmatched: 6. Using immunoSEQ multiplex PCR, the repertoire was profiled, and TCRdb retains in-frame clones only, with some absent. Of about 98,000 clones in the sample, roughly 87% are singletons; the top ten hold roughly 0.52%. Autoimmune disease history or systemic immunosuppression was exclusionary. This clone was seen a few times. No antigen is known for it. The rearrangement joins TRBV18 to TRBJ1-6; TRBD1 aligns across 7 bases. This receptor was identified in an adult with an advanced solid tumor such as melanoma, head and neck, liver or kidney cancer. This sample comprised CD4+ or CD8+ T cells sorted from blood, obtained in a trial of the OX40 agonist ivuxolimab. The CDR3 DNA reads TGTGCCAGCTCAAAGAGACAGGGTGATTCACCCCTCCACTTT. Translation gives CASSKRQGDSPLHF.